Presented here are 31 T cell receptor beta chains from one specimen sequenced in a study of neurological immune-mediated disorders. TCRdb used MiXCR to reprocess the 5' RACE reads, holding one entry per CDR3 protein. The table includes about 60,000 distinct CDR3 sequences, around 3.6% detected once. Sequencing used PBMCs. The receptors were gathered from a man aged 30-40 years with multiple sclerosis.

This chain joins TRBV5-1 and TRBJ1-3; TRBD1 matches 8 bases. CDR3 length equals 18 residues. Trimming removed 1 base from V and 2 bases from J; junction bases left unmatched: 11. Germline V gene lookup returns CDR1 SGHRS and CDR2 YFSETQ. The CDR3 protein is CASSLTIQSTGAGNTIYF. CDR3 coding DNA: TGCGCCAGCAGCTTGACCATCCAATCGACAGGGGCTGGAAACACCATATATTTT.

The sample holds many counts of this clonotype. This sequence joins TRBV5-1 and TRBJ2-3; D remains unclear. The CDR3 extends over 12 amino acids. Germline-derived CDR1 and CDR2 are SGHRS and YFSETQ. V dropped 5 bases and J dropped 6 bases, with 10 bases sitting between them. The CDR3 DNA follows: TGCGCCAGCAGACGGTCCGCGGATACGCAGTATTTT. Translated, it gives CASRRSADTQYF.

This clonotype occurred many times. The chain links TRBV24-1 to TRBJ2-1; D gene unclear. CDR1 KGHDR and CDR2 SFDVKD come from the germline V gene. The CDR3 has 12 amino acids. Trimming stripped 12 bases from V and 5 bases from J, with 13 bases between. CDR3 region: CASGQPDNEQFF. CDR3 DNA: TGTGCCTCCGGCCAGCCTGACAATGAGCAGTTCTTC.

This clonotype has a count of ten or more. J is TRBJ2-3 and V is TRBV20-1; D tentatively fits TRBD1 or TRBD2 (5 bases each). Germline CDR1 is DFQATT and CDR2 is SNEGSKA (reference sequence). V was pared by 6 bases and J by 9 bases, with 13 bases between. The CDR3 has 11 amino acids. The CDR3 spells CSAQAGATQYF. The CDR3 DNA reads TGCAGTGCCCAAGCCGGGGCCACGCAGTATTTT.

At least ten counts were recorded for this clonotype. The V gene is TRBV11-2, the J gene TRBJ2-1; D gene uncertain. Trimming removed 4 bases from V and 9 bases from J, with 10 bases in between. The CDR3 is made up of 12 amino acids. CDR1 is SGHAT, CDR2 FQNNGV, per germline. The CDR3 region is CASSSLSFEQFF. The CDR3 coding sequence is TGTGCCAGCAGCTCCCTCTCGTTTGAGCAGTTCTTC.

In this sample, this clonotype turned up many times. The chain employs TRBV7-2 and TRBJ1-5; D is perhaps TRBD1 (5 bases). The CDR3 spans 14 residues. The germline V gene encodes CDR1 SGHTA and CDR2 FQGNSA. V shed 3 bases and J shed 4 bases, with 10 bases lying between them. The CDR3 coding sequence is TGTGCCAGCAGCTTTCATCGGGGGAATCAGCCCCAGCATTTT. It specifies CASSFHRGNQPQHF.

Ten or more counts support this clonotype. The rearrangement joins TRBV6-5 to TRBJ2-3; possible D gene TRBD1, 5 bases. Trimming shortened V by 6 bases and J by 2 bases, and 12 bases separated the two germline ends. The CDR3 is 14 amino acids. Looked up from germline, CDR1 is MNHEY and CDR2 is SVGAGI. The CDR3 coding sequence is TGTGCCAGCAGGACTCAGGGTGACACAGATACGCAGTATTTT. This codes for CASRTQGDTDTQYF.

This clonotype was detected many times. V and J are TRBV7-2 and TRBJ2-1, with TRBD1 matching over 9 bases. V shed 5 bases and J 7 bases; nucleotides not matched to a gene: 6. There are 14 residues in the CDR3. From germline, CDR1 is SGHTA and CDR2 FQGNSA. CDR3 protein: CASSLDRGGNEQFF. The CDR3 nucleotides are TGTGCCAGCAGCCTGGACAGGGGAGGTAATGAGCAGTTCTTC.

This clonotype is labeled medium-sized. The CDR3 DNA follows: TGTGCCAGCAGCACAGGGGGCGAGAGTGAAGCTTTCTTT. It yields the protein CASSTGGESEAFF. The chain links TRBV5-5 to TRBJ1-1; TRBD1 agrees at 9 bases. The CDR3 contains 13 residues. Germline CDR1 is SGHKS and CDR2 is YYEKEE (reference sequence). The trim removed 4 bases at V and 7 bases at J, leaving 5 bases unmatched.

This clonotype was detected many times. The V and J genes are TRBV2 and TRBJ2-1, with 7 positions matching TRBD1. After removal of 3 bases from V and 1 base from J, the junction contained 6 bases not matched to a gene. The CDR3 is made up of 16 amino acids. Germline V lookup: CDR1 SNHLY, CDR2 FYNNEI. CDR3 sequence (DNA): TGTGCCAGCAGTGACAGGGGGTTTAGGTCCTACAATGAGCAGTTCTTC. Residues: CASSDRGFRSYNEQFF.

This clonotype showed up many times. The rearrangement uses TRBV11-2 and TRBJ1-5, with TRBD1 identical over 7 bases. This CDR3 is built from 14 residues. Germline V gives CDR1 SGHAT, CDR2 FQNNGV. V was clipped by 5 bases and J by 2 bases; unmatched bases: 3. The CDR3 sequence: CASSTGQGNQPQHF. The CDR3 coding sequence is TGTGCCAGCAGCACCGGACAGGGCAATCAGCCCCAGCATTTT.

At least ten counts were recorded for this clonotype. The rearrangement links TRBV27 to TRBJ2-2, with D unresolved. CDR3 length: 16 amino acids. From germline, CDR1 is MNHEY and CDR2 SMNVEV (reference sequence). The V end lost 4 bases, the J end lost 2 bases, and 14 bases lay between the germline ends. This CDR3 is CASSSHLVSNTGELFF. The CDR3 DNA reads TGTGCCAGCAGTTCTCATCTGGTTTCCAACACCGGGGAGCTGTTTTTT.

This clonotype was counted ten times or more. The V call is TRBV29-1, the J call TRBJ1-2; D uncertain. CDR1 is SQVTM and CDR2 is ANQGSEA in the germline V gene. The CDR3 length is 15 residues. With 4 bases removed from V and 0 bases from J, the gap between germline ends came to 15 bases. The chain's CDR3 is CSVAPSGETNYGYTF. The CDR3 coding sequence is TGCAGCGTTGCCCCATCTGGGGAGACTAACTATGGCTACACCTTC.

This clonotype was observed many times. This sequence joins TRBV3-1 and TRBJ2-3, with TRBD1 matching over 8 bases. J lost 4 bases, V lost 4 bases, and 7 bases had no gene match. This CDR3 is 15 amino acids long. Germline lookup yields CDR1 LGHDT and CDR2 YNNKEL (reference sequence). In nucleotides, the CDR3 is TGTGCCAGCAGCCCCGGACAGGGAAGGTCAGATACGCAGTATTTT. Residues: CASSPGQGRSDTQYF.

Only a few counts were recorded for this clonotype. One end of the junction varies from germline; a read error may be responsible. V usage is TRBV20-1 and J usage is TRBJ1-6; unclear D gene. CDR3 size: 12 residues. Looked up from germline, CDR1 is DFQATT and CDR2 is SNEGSKA (reference sequence). The CDR3, as DNA: TGCAGTGCTAGAGATGGGATCTCACCCCTCAACTTT. It encodes CSARDGISPLNF.

In this sample, this clonotype turned up many times. The chain couples TRBV28 to TRBJ1-5; D unclear. V was clipped by 9 bases and J by 2 bases, with 8 bases between them. The CDR3 extends over 12 amino acids. Germline values: CDR1 MDHEN, CDR2 SYDVKM. The CDR3 coding sequence is TGTGCCAGTCAAGCTGGCAATCAGCCCCAGCATTTT. Its protein is CASQAGNQPQHF.

In this sample, this clonotype turned up many times. J is TRBJ2-7 and V is TRBV9, with TRBD2 matching 11 bases. V trimming: 4 bases; J trimming: 5 bases; junction bases outside the gene matches: 5. The CDR3 consists of 14 residues. CDR1 and CDR2 from the germline V gene are SGDLS and YYNGEE. CDR3 DNA sequence: TGTGCCAGCAGCACTAGCGGGAGTTTCGACGAGCAGTACTTC. It translates to CASSTSGSFDEQYF.

At least ten counts were recorded for this clonotype. J is TRBJ2-1 and V is TRBV28; D is perhaps TRBD2 (6 bases). Germline lookup yields CDR1 MDHEN and CDR2 SYDVKM. The length of the CDR3 is 15 residues. Trimming shortened V by 6 bases and J by 6 bases, and 18 bases separated the two germline ends. CDR3 loop: CASSLITSLPNEQFF. The CDR3 nucleotides are TGTGCCAGCAGCCTCATCACTAGCTTACCCAATGAGCAGTTCTTC.

This clonotype was recorded many times. V usage is TRBV20-1 and J usage is TRBJ2-7, with D unclear. The CDR3 consists of 12 residues. The germline gives CDR1 DFQATT, CDR2 SNEGSKA (reference sequence). Trimming shortened V by 3 bases and J by 2 bases, and 8 bases separated the two germline ends. The CDR3 protein is CSASAVTYEQYF. The CDR3 region has the DNA TGCAGTGCTAGCGCCGTTACCTACGAGCAGTACTTC.

This clonotype was counted ten times or more. The J gene is TRBJ2-7, the V gene TRBV20-1; TRBD1 matches 7 bases. Losses at the gene ends were 3 bases for V and 1 base for J; bases not matched to a gene: 3. Germline V gene sequence: CDR1 DFQATT, CDR2 SNEGSKA (reference sequence). This CDR3 comprises 13 residues. The CDR3 DNA follows: TGCAGTGCTAGGCCGGGACAGTCCTACGAGCAGTACTTC. Encoded protein: CSARPGQSYEQYF.

This clonotype was seen repeatedly, ten times or more. The V call is TRBV5-1, the J call TRBJ2-3; D possibly uses TRBD1 or TRBD2 (6 bases each). V was pared by 1 base and J by 6 bases, with 12 bases between. The CDR3 length is 14 residues. CDR1 and CDR2 from the germline V gene are SGHRS and YFSETQ. DNA of the CDR3: TGCGCCAGCAGCTTGAAGGGGGGAGTGGATACGCAGTATTTT. It is translated as CASSLKGGVDTQYF.

The sample holds many counts of this clonotype. This chain uses TRBV5-5 with TRBJ1-5; the D is unclear. Germline V gives CDR1 SGHKS, CDR2 YYEKEE (reference sequence). V lost 4 bases, J lost 7 bases, and 12 bases lay in between. The CDR3 covers 13 residues. For the CDR3, the DNA is TGTGCCAGCAGCCAGCTAGGCGGGCAGCCCCAGCATTTT. It is translated as CASSQLGGQPQHF.

This clonotype occurred many times. V is TRBV5-5 and J is TRBJ2-5; TRBD2 matches 7 bases. The trim removed 3 bases at V and 4 bases at J, leaving 6 bases unmatched. This CDR3 has 14 amino acids. CDR1 is SGHKS and CDR2 is YYEKEE in the germline V gene (reference sequence). The CDR3 sequence: CASSSSGVIETQYF. The CDR3 nucleotides read TGTGCCAGCAGCTCCAGCGGGGTGATAGAGACCCAGTACTTC. Looking up the rest from reference TRBV5-5 and TRBJ2-5 gives the full variable domain: DAGVTQSPTHLIKTRGQQVTLRCSPISGHKSVSWYQQVLGQGPQFIFQYYEKEERGRGNFPDRFSARQFPNYSSELNVNALLLGDSALYLCASSSSGVIETQYFGPGTRLLVL.

Turning to this clonotype: The conserved phenylalanine or tryptophan is not found at the CDR3 terminus, so this likely reflects a read error. Because the CDR3's place on the DNA is in doubt, the DNA is left out and the CDR3 is given as listed by TCRdb. The chain is built from TRBV21-1 and TRBJ1-4; the listed D gene, TRBD1, was not tested against the DNA. TRBV21-1 is classified as a pseudogene. 14 amino acids form the CDR3, both terminal residues included. The CDR3 is CASSSRQGNEKLFN.

The table lists this clonotype with many counts. The chain employs TRBV6-1 and TRBJ2-1; 11 nucleotides line up with TRBD2. Germline CDR1 reads MNHNS; CDR2 reads SASEGT. The CDR3 is 16 amino acids. V lost 6 bases to trimming and J lost 4 bases; unmatched junction nucleotides: 8. In DNA form, the CDR3 reads TGTGCCAGCAGGGAACCTAGCGGGGGGATGTACAATGAGCAGTTCTTC. Its protein product is CASREPSGGMYNEQFF.

This clonotype was seen at least ten times. The rearrangement uses TRBV5-1 and TRBJ2-6; TRBD2 might be the D (5 bases). Germline CDR1 reads SGHRS; CDR2 reads YFSETQ. The CDR3 is made up of 16 amino acids. Deletions cut 1 base from V and 1 base from J, with 9 bases between. The CDR3 loop is CASSLSSGSGANVLTF. CDR3 nucleotides: TGCGCCAGCAGCTTGTCGTCGGGGTCTGGGGCCAACGTCCTGACTTTC.

The V call is TRBV12-3 or TRBV12-4, the J call TRBJ2-3, with D possibly being TRBD2 (5 bases). CDR3 size: 17 residues. V shed 0 bases and J shed 1 base, with 14 bases lying between them. This CDR3 reads CASSLAARLTGTDTQYF. CDR3 DNA sequence: TGTGCCAGCAGTTTAGCCGCTCGACTAACGGGCACAGATACGCAGTATTTT.

The sample holds many counts of this clonotype. The chain has TRBV7-9 and TRBJ2-5, with TRBD2 matching over 8 bases. Germline CDR1 is SEHNR and CDR2 is FQNEAQ (reference sequence). The CDR3 sequence is 16 residues long. The J segment lost 3 bases and the V segment lost 5 bases, leaving 11 bases of the junction unmatched. The CDR3 reads CASSLPYGAGEETQYF. The CDR3 DNA reads TGTGCCAGCAGCCTCCCGTATGGAGCGGGAGAAGAGACCCAGTACTTC.

This clonotype has a count of ten or more. The chain is built from TRBV7-7 and TRBJ2-2; D ambiguous. This CDR3 spans 13 amino acids. Trimming shortened V by 5 bases and J by 3 bases, and 7 bases separated the two germline ends. Per germline, CDR1 SSHAT and CDR2 FNYEAQ (reference sequence). The CDR3 loop reads CASSKTDTGELFF. For the CDR3, the DNA is TGTGCCAGCAGCAAGACGGACACCGGGGAGCTGTTTTTT.

This clonotype was seen repeatedly, ten times or more. The V and J genes are TRBV15 and TRBJ2-7; D assignment may be TRBD1 or TRBD2 (7 bases each). This CDR3 has 14 residues. Between the trimmed V and J ends, which lost 5 bases and 4 bases, there was a span of 15 bases. CDR1 and CDR2 (germline): LNHNV, YYDKDF (reference sequence). DNA for the CDR3: TGTGCCACCAGCGGGGGGGACAGATCTTACGAGCAGTACTTC. Its protein is CATSGGDRSYEQYF.

In this sample, this clonotype turned up many times. The J gene is TRBJ1-4, the V gene TRBV6-5; maybe TRBD1 (5 bases). Germline V gene lookup returns CDR1 MNHEY and CDR2 SVGAGI. There are 15 residues in the CDR3. V was shortened by 2 bases and J by 3 bases, with 10 bases between the two germline ends. DNA of the CDR3: TGTGCCAGCAGTTACGAGGGGATCCCTAATGAAAAACTGTTTTTT. Its translation is CASSYEGIPNEKLFF.